The 15 T cell receptor beta chains in this list originate from one sample, sequenced in a study of blood T cell repertoires in COVID-19. Sequencing used immunoSEQ multiplex PCR; TCRdb keeps in-frame clones, though not all of them. The table records 200,000 to 250,000 clones, about 83% of them present only once. Sequenced input: peripheral blood. These receptors all come from a woman in her forties or fifties with acute or convalescent COVID-19.

The V gene is TRBV6-5, the J gene TRBJ2-7, with 11 bases lining up with TRBD1. CDR1 is MNHEY, CDR2 SVGAGI, per germline. The CDR3 runs 14 residues. V was pared by 7 bases and J by 6 bases, with 8 bases of the junction left unmatched. CDR3 in DNA: TGTGCCAGCAATTTGGACAGGGGGCGCATCGAGCAGTACTTC. It specifies CASNLDRGRIEQYF.

This chain connects TRBV7-9 to TRBJ2-3; TRBD1 agrees at 9 bases. The trim removed 5 bases at V and 4 bases at J, leaving 4 bases unmatched. CDR1 and CDR2 (germline): SEHNR, FQNEAQ (reference sequence). The CDR3 sequence is 14 residues long. The CDR3 reads CASSIDRGADTQYF. In DNA form, the CDR3 reads TGTGCCAGCAGCATAGACAGGGGGGCAGATACGCAGTATTTT.

The chain uses TRBV28 and TRBJ2-7, with 9 bases that match TRBD1. The V and J ends lost 10 bases and 7 bases, in that order; junction bases with no gene match: 11. Germline V gene sequence: CDR1 MDHEN, CDR2 SYDVKM. This CDR3 contains 13 residues. CDR3 DNA: TGTGCCACCACAGTTGGGACAGGGCTAGAGCAGTACTTC. This gives the protein CATTVGTGLEQYF.

In this sample, this clone turned up a few times. The J gene is TRBJ2-7, the V gene TRBV28; 8 nucleotides line up with TRBD1. The V gene end was trimmed by 6 bases and the J gene end by 6 bases; junction bases not matched to a gene: 7. Germline V gene data show CDR1 as MDHEN and CDR2 as SYDVKM. CDR3 length: 13 residues. The CDR3 nucleotides read TGTGCCAGCAGAGGACAGGGTCGTGGCGAGCAGTACTTC. Translating gives CASRGQGRGEQYF.

This chain uses TRBV13 with TRBJ1-2, with 7 bases that match TRBD1. With 4 bases clipped from V and 7 bases from J, the junction kept 9 bases outside the gene matches. The CDR3 runs 14 residues. The germline CDR1 and CDR2 sequences are PRHDT and FYEKMQ (reference sequence). The CDR3 region is CASSSWTTGFGYTF. The CDR3 region has the DNA TGTGCCAGCAGCTCCTGGACGACAGGGTTTGGCTACACCTTC.

This sequence joins TRBV7-9 and TRBJ2-2; perhaps TRBD2 as D (5 bases). This CDR3 is 16 amino acids long. Between the trimmed V and J ends, which lost 1 base and 6 bases, there was a span of 15 bases. In germline, CDR1 is SEHNR, CDR2 FQNEAQ (reference sequence). The CDR3 sequence is CASSLVLGSTSGELFF. CDR3 sequence (DNA): TGTGCCAGCAGCTTAGTCCTGGGGAGCACCTCCGGGGAGCTGTTTTTT.

This rearrangement joins TRBV6-5 to TRBJ1-1; tentative D call: TRBD1 (5 bases). CDR1 is MNHEY and CDR2 is SVGAGI in the germline V gene. This CDR3 spans 14 amino acids. V lost 6 bases and J lost 4, with 15 bases in between. In nucleotides, the CDR3 is TGTGCCAGCAGCCGAGAGGCAGGGATCACTGAAGCTTTCTTT. It translates to CASSREAGITEAFF.

The gene calls are TRBV3-1 (or the pseudogene TRBV3-2) and TRBJ1-3, with a weak D call TRBD1 (6 bases). From germline, CDR1 is LGHDT and CDR2 YNNKEL (reference sequence). The CDR3 has 15 residues. The V gene lost 2 bases and the J gene lost 4 bases, with 12 bases spanning the gap. The CDR3 sequence: CASSQRGGGGNTIYF. The CDR3 DNA reads as TGTGCCAGCAGCCAAAGGGGGGGCGGAGGAAACACCATATATTTT.

The J gene is TRBJ2-7, the V gene TRBV27, with 11 positions matching TRBD1. The CDR3 length is 14 residues. Germline values: CDR1 MNHEY, CDR2 SMNVEV (reference sequence). V shed 5 bases, J shed 5 bases, and the junction held 5 bases outside the gene matches. CDR3 residues: CASSPGTGGNEQYF. The DNA for the CDR3 is TGTGCCAGCAGTCCAGGGACAGGGGGTAACGAGCAGTACTTC.

CDR3 bases: TGTGCCAGCAGCTCCGGGACAGGGAGACCCTGGGCTTTCTTT. Translation gives CASSSGTGRPWAFF. J is TRBJ1-1 and V is TRBV7-9; 9 bases align to TRBD1. CDR1 and CDR2 from the germline V gene are SEHNR and FQNEAQ (reference sequence). The CDR3 is 14 amino acids. The junction had 11 bases not matched to a gene; V was cut back by 4 bases and J by 11 bases. Full variable domain (outside the CDR3, taken from reference TRBV7-9 and TRBJ1-1): DTGVSQNPRHKITKRGQNVTFRCDPISEHNRLYWYRQTLGQGPEFLTYFQNEAQLEKSRLLSDRFSAERPKGSFSTLEIQRTEQGDSAMYLCASSSGTGRPWAFFGQGTRLTVV.

The chain couples TRBV4-1 to TRBJ2-7; 12 bases match TRBD1. V shed 4 bases and J 4 bases; nucleotides not matched to a gene: 8. The CDR3 consists of 16 residues. Germline V gene sequence: CDR1 MGHRA, CDR2 YSYEKL. The CDR3 nucleotides read TGCGCCAGCAGCCCATCGGGACAGGGGGCGCAATACGAGCAGTACTTC. Translating it yields CASSPSGQGAQYEQYF.

The V gene is TRBV19, the J gene TRBJ1-1; D call uncertain. V was pared by 3 bases and J by 1 base, with 6 bases between. The CDR3 spans 13 residues. CDR1 and CDR2 from the germline V gene are LNHDA and SQIVND (reference sequence). CDR3 protein: CASSMPRNTEAFF. The CDR3 DNA is TGTGCCAGTAGTATGCCCAGGAACACTGAAGCTTTCTTT. The complete variable domain, with remaining parts taken from reference TRBV19 and TRBJ1-1, reads DGGITQSPKYLFRKEGQNVTLSCEQNLNHDAMYWYRQDPGQGLRLIYYSQIVNDFQKGDIAEGYSVSREKKESFPLTVTSAQKNPTAFYLCASSMPRNTEAFFGQGTRLTVV.

The rearrangement uses TRBV12-5 and TRBJ1-2; 7 bases match TRBD1. Trimming cost V 1 base and J 8 bases; bases outside gene matches: 13. The CDR3 is 16 amino acids. Germline V CDR1 and CDR2: LGHNT, FRNRAP. The CDR3 DNA is TGTGCTAGTGGTTTGGGGCCCCCACAGGGGCGCGTGGGCTACACCTTC. This sequence encodes CASGLGPPQGRVGYTF. The full variable domain, rest sourced from reference TRBV12-5 and TRBJ1-2, is DARVTQTPRHKVTEMGQEVTMRCQPILGHNTVFWYRQTMMQGLELLAYFRNRAPLDDSGMPKDRFSAEMPDATLATLKIQPSEPRDSAVYFCASGLGPPQGRVGYTFGSGTRLTVV.

This clone was counted a few times. The V and J genes are TRBV19 and TRBJ2-1, with D tentatively TRBD2 (5 bases). The length of the CDR3 is 16 residues. The germline CDR1 and CDR2 sequences are LNHDA and SQIVND (reference sequence). Between the trimmed V and J ends, which lost 7 bases and 0 bases, there was a span of 16 bases. This CDR3 reads CASTPRRLSSYNEQFF. CDR3 sequence (DNA): TGTGCCAGTACCCCTCGGAGGCTTAGCTCCTACAATGAGCAGTTCTTC.

The table lists this clone with a few counts. The chain carries TRBV5-1 and TRBJ2-5, with 7 positions matching TRBD1. Trimming removed 1 base from V and 5 bases from J; junction bases left unmatched: 8. This CDR3 contains 15 residues. Per germline, CDR1 SGHRS and CDR2 YFSETQ. The CDR3 sequence is CASSLLDRVIETQYF. In nucleotides, the CDR3 is TGCGCCAGCAGCTTGCTCGACAGGGTAATTGAGACCCAGTACTTC.